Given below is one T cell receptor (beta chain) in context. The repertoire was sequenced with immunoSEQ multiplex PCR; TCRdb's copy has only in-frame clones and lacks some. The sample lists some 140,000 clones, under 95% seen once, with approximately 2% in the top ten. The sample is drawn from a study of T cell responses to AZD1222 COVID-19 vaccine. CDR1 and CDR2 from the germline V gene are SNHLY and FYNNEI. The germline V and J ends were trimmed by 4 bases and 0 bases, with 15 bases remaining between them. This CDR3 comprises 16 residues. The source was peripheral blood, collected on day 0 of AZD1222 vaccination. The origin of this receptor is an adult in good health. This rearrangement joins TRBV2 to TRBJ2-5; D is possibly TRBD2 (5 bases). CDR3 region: CASSVRRIANQETQYF. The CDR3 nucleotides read TGTGCCAGCAGTGTTCGGAGGATCGCAAACCAAGAGACCCAGTACTTC.